A single sample is the source of the 24 T cell receptor beta chains below, sequenced in a study of human T cells and chemical hapten exposure. Time point in this sample: healthy volunteer bleed at 2 weeks. The total RNA was obtained from whole blood that was not fractionated. MiXCR, applied by TCRdb to the RACE reads, yields one record per CDR3 protein. This sample has tens of thousands of distinct CDR3 sequences, with about 10% found just once. The specimen was whole blood. The receptor set was obtained from a female donor in good health. Some clones in this sample may be carry-over from other donors' samples.

This clonotype was counted between two and nine times. V usage is TRBV19 and J usage is TRBJ1-4; unclear D gene. The germline V and J ends were trimmed by 9 bases and 0 bases, with 8 bases remaining between them. Germline CDR1 LNHDA, CDR2 SQIVND (reference sequence). This CDR3 has 13 amino acids. CDR3 protein: CASRRTTNEKLFF. CDR3 nucleotides: TGTGCCAGCCGGCGGACAACTAATGAAAAACTGTTTTTT.

The rearrangement uses TRBV4-1 and TRBJ2-1, with TRBD2 identical over 7 bases. J lost 5 bases, V lost 5 bases, and 9 bases had no gene match. In germline, CDR1 is MGHRA, CDR2 YSYEKL. The CDR3 covers 15 residues. CDR3 protein: CASSSPERGNNEQFF. The DNA for the CDR3 is TGCGCCAGCAGCTCCCCGGAGCGGGGAAACAATGAGCAGTTCTTC.

The table lists this clonotype with a few counts. The rearrangement links TRBV6-1 to TRBJ2-7; D is uncertain. The germline gives CDR1 MNHNS, CDR2 SASEGT. V was shortened by 2 bases and J by 2 bases, with 7 bases between the two germline ends. The CDR3 extends over 13 amino acids. CDR3 protein: CASSEYLAYEQYF. CDR3 DNA: TGTGCCAGCAGTGAATACCTCGCCTACGAGCAGTACTTC.

The rearrangement joins TRBV20-1 to TRBJ2-7; TRBD1 matches at 7 bases. Per the germline V gene, CDR1 is DFQATT and CDR2 is SNEGSKA (reference sequence). The J segment lost 2 bases and the V segment lost 6 bases, leaving 10 bases of the junction unmatched. The CDR3 spans 14 residues. The CDR3 nucleotides read TGCAGTGCCACGTTCTCCGGGACAGCCTACGAGCAGTACTTC. Translation gives CSATFSGTAYEQYF.

The chain is built from TRBV5-1 and TRBJ1-3; 7 nucleotides agree with TRBD1. CDR3 length: 14 amino acids. J was trimmed by 7 bases and V by 4 bases; bases with no gene match: 8. The germline V gene has CDR1 SGHRS and CDR2 YFSETQ. As DNA, the CDR3 is TGCGCCAGCAGCGACGGGACAGATAGCAACACCATATATTTT. Translating gives CASSDGTDSNTIYF.

This clonotype was recorded at least ten times. The chain uses TRBV7-9 and TRBJ1-1; weak D call: TRBD1 (5 bases). CDR3 length equals 16 residues. Trimming left V 5 bases short and J 1 base short, with 17 bases between. The germline V gene has CDR1 SEHNR and CDR2 FQNEAQ (reference sequence). CDR3 in amino acids: CASSLGPTKPNTEAFF. The CDR3 DNA reads as TGTGCCAGCAGCCTGGGACCGACCAAGCCGAACACTGAAGCTTTCTTT.

This clonotype has at least ten counts. The chain recombines TRBV20-1 with TRBJ2-2, with D perhaps matching TRBD1 (6 bases). The germline V gene has CDR1 DFQATT and CDR2 SNEGSKA (reference sequence). Trimming left V 2 bases short and J 3 bases short, with 10 bases between. The CDR3 sequence is 14 residues long. The DNA of the CDR3 is TGCAGTGCTAGACAGGGGCTTTACACCGGGGAGCTGTTTTTT. This encodes CSARQGLYTGELFF.

The chain recombines TRBV11-1 with TRBJ2-7; D is undetermined. Trimming left V 1 base short and J 2 bases short, with 6 bases between. This CDR3 has 13 residues. Looked up from germline, CDR1 is SGHAT and CDR2 is FQDESV (reference sequence). The CDR3 loop is CASSLGRPYEQYF. In DNA, the CDR3 is TGTGCCAGCAGCTTAGGCAGGCCCTACGAGCAGTACTTC.

The V gene is TRBV6-2 or TRBV6-3, the J gene TRBJ1-5; D gene ambiguous. In germline, CDR1 is MNHEY, CDR2 SVGEGT. The CDR3 spans 14 residues. V dropped 0 bases and J dropped 6 bases, with 9 bases sitting between them. The CDR3 region is CASSYSREGQPQHF. As DNA, the CDR3 is TGTGCCAGCAGTTACTCGAGGGAGGGTCAGCCCCAGCATTTT.

There are a few counts of this clonotype. The V gene is TRBV6-6, the J gene TRBJ1-5, with 8 bases fitting TRBD1. In germline, CDR1 is MNHNY, CDR2 SVGAGI (reference sequence). The V gene end was trimmed by 8 bases and the J gene end by 4 bases; junction bases not matched to a gene: 4. The CDR3 is made up of 13 amino acids. CDR3 nucleotides: TGTGCCAGCGGAAACAGGGGGAATCAGCCCCAGCATTTT. It specifies CASGNRGNQPQHF.

A few counts support this clonotype. The V call is TRBV20-1, the J call TRBJ1-1; no clear D gene. V shed 3 bases and J shed 6 bases, with 11 bases lying between them. Germline lookup yields CDR1 DFQATT and CDR2 SNEGSKA (reference sequence). The CDR3 covers 12 residues. The CDR3 loop reads CSASDMEPEAFF. CDR3 nucleotides: TGCAGTGCTAGTGACATGGAACCTGAAGCTTTCTTT.

This clonotype was recorded at least ten times. The genes are TRBV20-1 and TRBJ2-7; TRBD1 or TRBD2 may be the D gene (5 bases each). V shed 0 bases and J shed 6 bases, with 18 bases lying between them. Per germline, CDR1 DFQATT and CDR2 SNEGSKA (reference sequence). CDR3 length equals 15 residues. This chain's CDR3 is CSARDLSPDGTEQYF. The CDR3 DNA reads TGCAGTGCTAGAGATCTCTCCCCCGACGGGACCGAGCAGTACTTC.

The chain links TRBV20-1 to TRBJ2-5; D not certain. The CDR3 extends over 12 amino acids. CDR1 and CDR2 from the germline V gene are DFQATT and SNEGSKA (reference sequence). V lost 6 bases, J lost 1 base, and 9 bases lay in between. CDR3 sequence (DNA): TGCAGTGCGGTCAACATCCAAGAGACCCAGTACTTC. Protein sequence: CSAVNIQETQYF.

This chain links TRBV29-1 with TRBJ2-1, with TRBD2 identical over 12 bases. There are 15 residues in the CDR3. Per germline, CDR1 SQVTM and CDR2 ANQGSEA. V lost 4 bases and J lost 8; bases outside the gene matches: 9. The DNA of the CDR3 is TGCAGCGTTGGGACCCTAGCGGGAGGGGACCATGAGCAGTTCTTC. Its translation: CSVGTLAGGDHEQFF.

This clonotype was recorded a few times. The chain carries TRBV5-1 and TRBJ2-5, with D unresolved. With 2 bases removed from V and 4 bases from J, the gap between germline ends came to 6 bases. The CDR3 extends over 12 amino acids. Germline CDR1 reads SGHRS; CDR2 reads YFSETQ. CDR3 in DNA: TGCGCCAGCAGCTTTAGTTCAGAGACCCAGTACTTC. This translates into CASSFSSETQYF.

With respect to this clonotype: A much larger clone sits a single nucleotide away, making a read error possible. The chain carries TRBV6-1 and TRBJ2-3, with TRBD2 as a possible D gene (5 bases). The length of the CDR3 is 16 residues. Germline V gene lookup returns CDR1 MNHNS and CDR2 SASEGT. The V gene lost 3 bases and the J gene lost 0 bases, with 13 bases spanning the gap. The CDR3 DNA reads TGTGCCAGCAGTGAGGAGAGGGAGTTAAGCACAGATACGCAGTATTTT. This encodes CASSEERELSTDTQYF.

V gene TRBV28 combines with J gene TRBJ2-5; possibly TRBD1 for D (6 bases). Trimming removed 4 bases from V and 3 bases from J, with 18 bases in between. Looked up from germline, CDR1 is MDHEN and CDR2 is SYDVKM. The CDR3 length is 16 residues. CDR3 nucleotide sequence: TGTGCCAGCAGTTCCCCGGACAGAACCGCCAAAGAGACCCAGTACTTC. Its protein product is CASSSPDRTAKETQYF.

This clonotype was recorded many times. The chain combines TRBV6-1 with TRBJ2-3; no clear D. The V end lost 7 bases, the J end lost 4 bases, and 18 bases lay between the germline ends. Germline V gene data show CDR1 as MNHNS and CDR2 as SASEGT. The CDR3 extends over 15 amino acids. For the CDR3, the DNA is TGTGCCAGCACCGCGTTATTTGAATCGGCAGATACGCAGTATTTT. Translating it yields CASTALFESADTQYF.

V usage is TRBV6-6 and J usage is TRBJ1-2; D ambiguous. The CDR3 has 14 amino acids. Germline assignment: CDR1 MNHNY and CDR2 SVGAGI (reference sequence). Trimming cost V 4 bases and J 4 bases, with 13 bases left between them. CDR3 sequence (DNA): TGTGCCAGCAGTTCCTTGACGGATACCTATGGCTACACCTTC. Protein product: CASSSLTDTYGYTF.

The sample holds a few counts of this clonotype. The chain couples TRBV27 to TRBJ1-5; no reliable D call. The CDR3 spans 15 residues. Per the germline V gene, CDR1 is MNHEY and CDR2 is SMNVEV (reference sequence). V was trimmed by 5 bases and J by 2 bases, leaving 13 bases between them. The DNA for the CDR3 is TGTGCCAGCAGTCCTCTTGAGCCCGGCAATCAGCCCCAGCATTTT. This gives the protein CASSPLEPGNQPQHF.

This clonotype was seen more than once but under ten times. The chain joins TRBV25-1 to TRBJ2-7, with a tentative D call TRBD1 (5 bases). Germline CDR1 is MGHDK and CDR2 is SYGVNS. The CDR3 runs to 12 residues. V lost 1 base and J 5 bases, leaving 6 bases between the germline ends. CDR3: CASSEWGNEQYF. DNA of the CDR3: TGTGCCAGCAGTGAATGGGGCAACGAGCAGTACTTC.

This chain connects TRBV6-6 to TRBJ1-5, with 10 bases identical to TRBD1. Trimming took 5 bases from V and 5 from J; bases not matched to a gene: 12. Germline CDR1 is MNHNY and CDR2 is SVGAGI (reference sequence). This CDR3 has 17 amino acids. The CDR3 loop is CASSGRQGAIVYQPQHF. The CDR3 coding sequence is TGTGCCAGCAGTGGGAGACAGGGGGCTATAGTCTATCAGCCCCAGCATTTT.

The rearrangement joins TRBV5-1 to TRBJ1-1, with TRBD1 as a possible D gene (5 bases). The CDR3 runs 14 residues. Per germline, CDR1 SGHRS and CDR2 YFSETQ. Trimming removed 3 bases from V and 2 bases from J, with 11 bases in between. In nucleotides, the CDR3 is TGCGCCAGCAGCTCTCCGGGGGTCAACACTGAAGCTTTCTTT. Its protein is CASSSPGVNTEAFF.

This clonotype was seen a few times. This chain connects TRBV20-1 to TRBJ1-4, with D unclear. The CDR3 covers 13 residues. Trimming removed 2 bases from V and 6 bases from J, with 10 bases in between. CDR1 and CDR2 (germline): DFQATT, SNEGSKA (reference sequence). The DNA for the CDR3 is TGCAGTGCTAGAAATAGGGCAGATGAAAAACTGTTTTTT. It is translated as CSARNRADEKLFF.